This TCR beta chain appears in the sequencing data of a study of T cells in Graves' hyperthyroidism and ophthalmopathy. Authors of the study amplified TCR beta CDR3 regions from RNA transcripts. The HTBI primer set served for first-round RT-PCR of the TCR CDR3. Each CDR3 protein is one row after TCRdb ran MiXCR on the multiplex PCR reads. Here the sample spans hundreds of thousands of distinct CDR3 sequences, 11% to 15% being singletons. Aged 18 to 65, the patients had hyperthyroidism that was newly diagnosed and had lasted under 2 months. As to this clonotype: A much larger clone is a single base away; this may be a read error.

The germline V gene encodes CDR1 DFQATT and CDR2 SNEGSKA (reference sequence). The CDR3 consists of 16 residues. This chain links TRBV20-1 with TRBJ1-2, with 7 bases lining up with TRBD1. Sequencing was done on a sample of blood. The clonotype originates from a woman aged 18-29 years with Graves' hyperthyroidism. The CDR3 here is CSAPTWTGEANHGYTF. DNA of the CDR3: TGCAGTGCTCCCACCTGGACAGGCGAAGCTAACCATGGCTACACCTTC.